This T cell receptor beta chain was sequenced during a study of chemoradiotherapy in HPV16-positive cancers (dated by TCRdb to between 2021 and 2024). Some background on the complete study: Candidate HPV-specific T-cell clones and common TCR motifs were defined through functional T-cell assays on cells from two HPV16-positive patients. Whether T-cell immunity against the HPV oncoproteins E6 and E7 changes during chemoradiotherapy and whether survival is affected by this immunity were examined in the study. The candidate HPV-specific TCRs and motifs were subsequently tracked in TCR repertoires obtained from 65 to 95 patients with HPV-related cancers.

The CDR3 covers 12 residues, taking in both the cysteine and the phenylalanine. Just the 36-base CDR3 DNA is kept, in frame starting at base 1. The CDR1 and CDR2 encoded by the germline V gene (reference sequence) are SGHAT and FQDESV. The junction shows trimming of 6 bases on V and 11 bases on J, and the gene matches do not reach 8 bases of it. With respect to this clone: Its antigen remains undetermined. The sample holds no much larger clone one base away, and base qualities are not on file.

Repertoires were sampled repeatedly over the course of chemoradiotherapy, so clonal expansion could be followed in the tumor microenvironment. Summary of the overall study and its limitations: Expansion of candidate HPV-specific clones and E7-related TCR motifs was observed in the tumor microenvironment during treatment, whereas no such expansion was observed for non-HPV-specific T cells. Only a couple of HPV16-positive patients were used to derive the functional definition of HPV-specific T cells, and the survival association was reported for HPV16-positive patients. In HPV16-positive patients, expansion of HPV-responsive T cells during chemoradiotherapy was found to be associated with improved recurrence-free survival.

The protocol used for the library was the immunoSEQ multiplex PCR assay. Imported from immuneACCESS, the table was reduced by TCRdb to in-frame sequences with V and J called. These copies leave out some clones; in studies compared against another copy, an unresolved V gene accounts for under half, and the cause of the remainder is not known. Across this sample there are about 22,000 clones, with over 85% seen only once. The ten largest clones capture 15% to 20% of the sample. The receptor's source is a human donor with HPV-associated anogenital cancer. Sequencing was performed on blood, taken from a patient who underwent chemoradiotherapy. This chain is built from TRBV11-1 and TRBJ1-1; the central 8 bases match TRBD1. The DNA sequence is TGTGCCAGCAGATCGGACAGGGTGTCTGCTTTCTTT. Translated, it reads CASRSDRVSAFF.